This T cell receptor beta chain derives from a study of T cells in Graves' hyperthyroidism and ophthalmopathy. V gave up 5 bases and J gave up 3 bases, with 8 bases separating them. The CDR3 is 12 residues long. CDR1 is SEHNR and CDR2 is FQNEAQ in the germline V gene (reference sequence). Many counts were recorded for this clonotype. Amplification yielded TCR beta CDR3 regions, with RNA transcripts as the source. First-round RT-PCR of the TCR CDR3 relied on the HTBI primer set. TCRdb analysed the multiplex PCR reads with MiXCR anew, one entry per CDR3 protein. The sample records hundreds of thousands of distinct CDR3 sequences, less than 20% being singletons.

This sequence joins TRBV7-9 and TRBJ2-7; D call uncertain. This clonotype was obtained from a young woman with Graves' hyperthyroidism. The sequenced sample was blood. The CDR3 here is CASSPRSYEQYF. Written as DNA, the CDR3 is TGTGCCAGCAGCCCCCGCAGCTACGAGCAGTACTTC.